These 8 T cell receptor beta chains were all obtained from the same sample, sequenced in a study of blood T cell repertoires in COVID-19. Clones were sequenced by immunoSEQ multiplex PCR, and TCRdb holds only the in-frame ones, with some missing. The sample includes 120,000 to 150,000 clones, approximately 79% of them seen just once. The sample comprised peripheral blood. These receptors all stem from a man between 45 and 60 years old with active or convalescent COVID-19.

The chain is built from TRBV28 and TRBJ2-7; TRBD1 is a possible D gene (5 bases). CDR3 size: 14 residues. The germline V gene has CDR1 MDHEN and CDR2 SYDVKM. Trimming shortened V by 4 bases and J by 2 bases, and 12 bases separated the two germline ends. CDR3 residues: CASSSTGLAYEQYF. CDR3 coding DNA: TGTGCCAGCAGTTCCACAGGTCTGGCCTACGAGCAGTACTTC.

This rearrangement joins TRBV6-1 to TRBJ2-6, with TRBD1 as a possible D gene (6 bases). The germline V gene has CDR1 MNHNS and CDR2 SASEGT. CDR3 length equals 16 residues. With 1 base removed from V and 2 bases from J, the gap between germline ends came to 9 bases. The CDR3 DNA is TGTGCCAGCAGTGAAGGTGGGGGCGCTGGGGCCAACGTCCTGACTTTC. This gives the protein CASSEGGGAGANVLTF.

V usage is TRBV6-4 and J usage is TRBJ2-1; D might be TRBD2 (6 bases). CDR3 length: 18 amino acids. The germline V gene has CDR1 MRHNA and CDR2 SNTAGT. V lost 6 bases and J lost 0, with 21 bases in between. This CDR3 is CASRGCRDLFPSYNEQFF. The CDR3 DNA sequence: TGTGCCAGCAGGGGGTGTCGGGACTTGTTCCCCTCCTACAATGAGCAGTTCTTC.

The gene calls are TRBV5-6 and TRBJ2-7; 11 positions agree with TRBD2. The ends lost 6 bases at V and 7 bases at J; junction bases unmatched: 9. This CDR3 is built from 14 residues. Germline V gives CDR1 SGHDT, CDR2 YYEEEE. The CDR3 DNA follows: TGTGCCAGCACCCGACTAGCGGGAACGGGAGAGCAGTACTTC. It translates to CASTRLAGTGEQYF.

This chain links TRBV28 with TRBJ2-3; 7 bases match TRBD1. Per germline, CDR1 MDHEN and CDR2 SYDVKM. The CDR3 spans 15 residues. J was trimmed by 0 bases and V by 6 bases; bases with no gene match: 6. CDR3 in amino acids: CASRGQSVSTDTQYF. CDR3 sequence (DNA): TGTGCCAGCAGGGGACAGTCCGTTAGCACAGATACGCAGTATTTT.

This clone showed up many times. The chain combines TRBV4-1 with TRBJ2-1; TRBD2 is a possible D gene (6 bases). This CDR3 is built from 16 residues. V lost 5 bases and J lost 8, with 22 bases in between. Germline-derived CDR1 and CDR2 are MGHRA and YSYEKL. This CDR3 reads CASSFSPGLATDEQFF. DNA for the CDR3: TGCGCCAGCAGCTTCAGCCCGGGACTGGCGACAGATGAGCAGTTCTTC.

This chain links TRBV27 with TRBJ2-2, with D perhaps matching TRBD2 (6 bases). V lost 7 bases, J lost 6 bases, and 15 bases lay in between. Germline CDR1 and CDR2: MNHEY and SMNVEV (reference sequence). The CDR3 runs 14 residues. CDR3 sequence reads: CASKRATTAGELFF. The DNA of the CDR3 is TGTGCCAGCAAGCGGGCCACCACCGCCGGGGAGCTGTTTTTT.

V is TRBV28 and J is TRBJ2-5; 12 nucleotides agree with TRBD2. The CDR3 totals 15 residues. Germline values: CDR1 MDHEN, CDR2 SYDVKM. The ends lost 2 bases at V and 4 bases at J; junction bases unmatched: 2. CDR3 protein: CASSLGLAGRETQYF. The CDR3 DNA reads as TGTGCCAGCAGTTTAGGACTAGCGGGAAGAGAGACCCAGTACTTC.